This T cell receptor beta chain was identified in a study of blood T cell repertoires in COVID-19. Looking at the study overall: Material from acute and convalescent COVID-19 was sourced from the United States, Italy and Spain. Sources were T cells, B-cell-depleted T cells, or PBMCs; the material itself was cDNA or gDNA.

In the authors' methods: Cell counts per sample came from amplifying reference gene primers. Sequencing used immunoSEQ multiplex PCR; TCRdb keeps in-frame clones, though not all of them. D and trimming come from the DNA, and the V and J calls and clone size come from that table. The sample contains a few hundred thousand clones, about 83% of which appear only once. This CDR3 spans 15 amino acids. Looked up from germline, CDR1 is LNHNV and CDR2 is YYDKDF (reference sequence). Losses at the gene ends were 3 bases for V and 3 bases for J; bases not matched to a gene: 7. The chain carries TRBV15 and TRBJ1-1, with TRBD1 identical over 7 bases. The clonotype comes from a woman in her 50s with acute or convalescent COVID-19. Specimen: peripheral blood. The CDR3: CATSRGRQGDTEAFF. The DNA of the CDR3 is TGTGCCACCAGCAGGGGAAGACAGGGTGACACTGAAGCTTTCTTT.